These 27 T cell receptor beta chains were all obtained from the same sample, sequenced in a study of early T cells in non-severe SARS-CoV-2 infection. One entry per CDR3 protein, called by TCRdb with MiXCR from the 5' RACE reads. The sample holds about 64,000 distinct CDR3 sequences, roughly 12% seen once. Sample: whole blood, taken at baseline. The receptors derive from an adult who was a healthcare worker with PCR-confirmed SARS-CoV-2 infection or an uninfected control (not recorded which).

This clonotype was seen many times. The V call is TRBV20-1, the J call TRBJ2-1, with a possible D match to TRBD1 (6 bases). The CDR3 is made up of 12 amino acids. V was clipped by 3 bases and J by 5 bases, with 8 bases between them. Germline values: CDR1 DFQATT, CDR2 SNEGSKA (reference sequence). Written as DNA, the CDR3 is TGCAGTGCTAGGACAGGACACAATGAGCAGTTCTTC. It encodes CSARTGHNEQFF.

In its sample, this clonotype was seen a few times. The V call is TRBV10-3, the J call TRBJ2-5; TRBD2 aligns across 8 bases. This CDR3 is built from 14 residues. Germline V lookup: CDR1 ENHRY, CDR2 SYGVKD. J gave up 2 bases and V 6 bases, and 5 bases lay outside the gene matches. The CDR3 region is CAIRSTSGQETQYF. The CDR3 DNA follows: TGTGCCATCAGGTCCACTAGCGGACAAGAGACCCAGTACTTC.

The rearrangement links TRBV7-9 to TRBJ2-5, with 12 bases lining up with TRBD2. This CDR3 has 16 amino acids. Trimming at V came to 5 bases and at J to 3 bases, leaving 7 bases not matched to a gene. The germline CDR1 and CDR2 sequences are SEHNR and FQNEAQ (reference sequence). Here the CDR3 reads CASSLRTSGTEETQYF. The CDR3 bases are TGTGCCAGCAGCCTCCGGACTAGCGGGACCGAAGAGACCCAGTACTTC.

Ten or more counts support this clonotype. The rearrangement joins TRBV3-1 to TRBJ2-7; no clear D gene. The ends were cut back, 0 bases at V and 0 bases at J, with 9 bases in the middle. Germline CDR1 and CDR2: LGHDT and YNNKEL (reference sequence). This CDR3 comprises 15 residues. CDR3 coding DNA: TGTGCCAGCAGCCAAGATCTAGGAGCCTCCTACGAGCAGTACTTC. This gives the protein CASSQDLGASYEQYF.

This clonotype turned up a few times. The chain combines TRBV5-1 with TRBJ2-3; D is uncertain. CDR3 length: 16 residues. V was trimmed by 0 bases and J by 2 bases, leaving 13 bases between them. Germline CDR1 reads SGHRS; CDR2 reads YFSETQ. CDR3 in amino acids: CASSLDGRRATDTQYF. In DNA, the CDR3 is TGCGCCAGCAGCTTGGACGGGCGTCGGGCCACAGATACGCAGTATTTT.

This clonotype has more than one count but fewer than ten. The CDR3 loop reads CASSPGLDRVKSPLHF. The CDR3 DNA sequence: TGTGCCAGCTCACCGGGGCTGGACAGGGTAAAATCACCCCTCCACTTT. The chain recombines TRBV18 with TRBJ1-6; 8 bases fit TRBD1. CDR1 and CDR2 from the germline V gene are KGHSH and LQKENI. This CDR3 contains 16 residues. Unmatched junction bases numbered 11, after V lost 3 bases and J lost 10 bases.

This clonotype was seen ten or more times. The CDR3 loop reads CASSPPRGRGDTEAFF. CDR3 DNA sequence: TGTGCCAGCTCACCACCCCGGGGGAGGGGAGACACTGAAGCTTTCTTT. The V gene is TRBV18, the J gene TRBJ1-1; D may be TRBD1 (5 bases). This CDR3 has 16 residues. Looked up from germline, CDR1 is KGHSH and CDR2 is LQKENI. V was pared by 0 bases and J by 3 bases, with 14 bases between.

The gene calls are TRBV3-1 and TRBJ2-4; D is perhaps TRBD1 or TRBD2 (6 bases each). This CDR3 region has 14 residues. V lost 4 bases and J lost 7, with 14 bases in between. Germline V gene data show CDR1 as LGHDT and CDR2 as YNNKEL (reference sequence). As DNA, the CDR3 is TGTGCCAGCAGCCTGGGGGGCCCGGCGAACATTCAGTACTTC. It encodes CASSLGGPANIQYF. Looking up the rest from reference TRBV3-1 and TRBJ2-4 gives the full variable domain: DTAVSQTPKYLVTQMGNDKSIKCEQNLGHDTMYWYKQDSKKFLKIMFSYNNKELIINETVPNRFSPKSPDKAHLNLHINSLELGDSAVYFCASSLGGPANIQYFGAGTRLSVL.

The J gene is TRBJ2-1, the V gene TRBV5-1; D not certain. The V and J ends lost 5 bases and 8 bases respectively, with 11 bases between them. This CDR3 spans 12 amino acids. Germline CDR1 SGHRS, CDR2 YFSETQ. CDR3 loop: CASSRSSDEQFF. CDR3 nucleotide sequence: TGCGCCAGCAGTAGGTCGAGCGATGAGCAGTTCTTC. Based on the CDR3 plus reference TRBV5-1 and TRBJ2-1, the full variable domain is KAGVTQTPRYLIKTRGQQVTLSCSPISGHRSVSWYQQTPGQGLQFLFEYFSETQRNKGNFPGRFSGRQFSNSRSEMNVSTLELGDSALYLCASSRSSDEQFFGPGTRLTVL.

At least ten counts were recorded for this clonotype. This chain's CDR3 is CAWSRAYEQYF. CDR3 DNA sequence: TGTGCCTGGAGTAGAGCCTACGAGCAGTACTTC. The rearrangement joins TRBV30 to TRBJ2-7, with D unclear. The V gene lost 2 bases and the J gene lost 2 bases, with 4 bases spanning the gap. This CDR3 is built from 11 residues. Germline CDR1 reads GTSNPN; CDR2 reads SVGIG (reference sequence).

This clonotype has just a few counts. J is TRBJ1-1 and V is TRBV5-4; D uncertain. V was shortened by 1 base and J by 0 bases, with 10 bases between the two germline ends. The germline CDR1 and CDR2 sequences are SGHNT and YYREEE (reference sequence). CDR3 size: 15 residues. CDR3 protein: CASSLISGMNTEAFF. The CDR3 DNA reads as TGTGCCAGCAGCTTGATTTCGGGGATGAACACTGAAGCTTTCTTT.

This clonotype turned up a few times. This sequence joins TRBV28 and TRBJ2-7; 7 nucleotides agree with TRBD2. The V and J ends lost 5 bases and 3 bases, in that order; junction bases with no gene match: 4. This CDR3 spans 13 amino acids. Germline CDR1 reads MDHEN; CDR2 reads SYDVKM. The CDR3 coding sequence is TGTGCCAGCAGTCCCGGGGGGATCTACGAGCAGTACTTC. This gives the protein CASSPGGIYEQYF.

The rearrangement uses TRBV13 and TRBJ1-1, with no clear D. The CDR3 spans 13 residues. The V end was cut by 0 bases, the J end by 5 bases, with 7 bases between. Germline V CDR1 and CDR2: PRHDT, FYEKMQ (reference sequence). In nucleotides, the CDR3 is TGTGCCAGCAGCTTAGGACAAACAACTGAAGCTTTCTTT. This translates into CASSLGQTTEAFF.

In this sample, this clonotype turned up many times. The chain has TRBV27 and TRBJ2-1, with 9 positions matching TRBD2. Trimming removed 6 bases from V and 2 bases from J; junction bases left unmatched: 2. Germline CDR1 is MNHEY and CDR2 is SMNVEV (reference sequence). The length of the CDR3 is 14 residues. The CDR3 here is CASRRLAAYNEQFF. The DNA for the CDR3 is TGTGCCAGCAGGAGACTAGCGGCCTACAATGAGCAGTTCTTC.

This clonotype was found a few times. This chain uses TRBV18 with TRBJ2-7, with D perhaps given as TRBD1 or TRBD2 (5 bases each). From germline, CDR1 is KGHSH and CDR2 LQKENI. This CDR3 region has 16 residues. V lost 4 bases and J lost 3, with 19 bases in between. The CDR3 sequence: CASSLTPGTADYEQYF. As DNA, the CDR3 is TGTGCCAGCTCACTCACCCCTGGGACGGCGGACTACGAGCAGTACTTC.

This clonotype was seen ten or more times. The chain is built from TRBV12-3 or TRBV12-4 and TRBJ2-2, with a tentative D call TRBD2 (5 bases). With 4 bases removed from V and 7 bases from J, the gap between germline ends came to 7 bases. The CDR3 length is 12 residues. The CDR3: CASSYGIGELFF. The CDR3 coding sequence is TGTGCCAGCAGTTACGGGATCGGGGAGCTGTTTTTT.

This rearrangement joins TRBV7-8 to TRBJ1-1, with D hard to call. The CDR3 has 13 amino acids. In germline, CDR1 is SGHVS, CDR2 FQNEAQ. V gave up 0 bases and J gave up 11 bases, with 13 bases separating them. CDR3 sequence reads: CASSLATPLEAFF. CDR3 nucleotides: TGTGCCAGCAGCTTAGCTACGCCTCTGGAGGCTTTCTTT.

This clonotype was counted between two and nine times. The gene calls are TRBV30 and TRBJ1-1; D perhaps matches TRBD1 (5 bases). Trimming removed 0 bases from V and 0 bases from J, with 14 bases in between. Germline V CDR1 and CDR2: GTSNPN, SVGIG (reference sequence). The CDR3 covers 16 residues. The CDR3 DNA sequence: TGTGCCTGGAGTGTACGCGTAGGGGTCCTGAACACTGAAGCTTTCTTT. It specifies CAWSVRVGVLNTEAFF.

This clonotype turned up a few times. V usage is TRBV10-2 and J usage is TRBJ1-1; no clear D. V shed 10 bases and J shed 0 bases, with 9 bases lying between them. The CDR3 runs 12 residues. Germline V lookup: CDR1 WSHSY, CDR2 SAAADI. The CDR3 spells CATWDMNTEAFF. The CDR3 DNA follows: TGCGCCACTTGGGATATGAACACTGAAGCTTTCTTT.

J is TRBJ2-1 and V is TRBV4-3; D perhaps matches TRBD2 (6 bases). CDR3 length equals 17 residues. The germline CDR1 and CDR2 sequences are LGHNA and YSLEER. Between the trimmed V and J ends, which lost 4 bases and 3 bases, there was a span of 19 bases. DNA for the CDR3: TGCGCCAGCAGCCGTCGGGGCGGGGACGGAGACTACAATGAGCAGTTCTTC. Amino acids: CASSRRGGDGDYNEQFF.

The table lists this clonotype with a few counts. The gene calls are TRBV28 and TRBJ2-2; D is uncertain. Per germline, CDR1 MDHEN and CDR2 SYDVKM. V dropped 5 bases and J dropped 6 bases, with 13 bases sitting between them. The CDR3 has 14 amino acids. This CDR3 is CASSGRRGAGELFF. DNA of the CDR3: TGTGCCAGCAGTGGTAGGAGAGGCGCCGGGGAGCTGTTTTTT. The full variable domain, with the rest looked up from reference TRBV28 and TRBJ2-2, is DVKVTQSSRYLVKRTGEKVFLECVQDMDHENMFWYRQDPGLGLRLIYFSYDVKMKEKGDIPEGYSVSREKKERFSLILESASTNQTSMYLCASSGRRGAGELFFGEGSRLTVL.

This clonotype showed up just a few times. The chain joins TRBV2 to TRBJ2-1, with 11 bases identical to TRBD2. CDR1 is SNHLY, CDR2 FYNNEI, per germline. The CDR3 extends over 15 amino acids. Trimming at V came to 8 bases and at J to 2 bases, leaving 5 bases not matched to a gene. DNA of the CDR3: TGTGCCAGCTCTAGACTAGCGGGAACCTACAATGAGCAGTTCTTC. Translating gives CASSRLAGTYNEQFF. Full variable domain (missing parts from reference TRBV2 and TRBJ2-1): EPEVTQTPSHQVTQMGQEVILRCVPISNHLYFYWYRQILGQKVEFLVSFYNNEISEKSEIFDDQFSVERPDGSNFTLKIRSTKLEDSAMYFCASSRLAGTYNEQFFGPGTRLTVL.

Many counts were recorded for this clonotype. J is TRBJ2-7 and V is TRBV28; 7 nucleotides match TRBD2. Germline V CDR1 and CDR2: MDHEN, SYDVKM. V lost 5 bases, J lost 0 bases, and 4 bases stayed unmatched. The CDR3 sequence is 14 residues long. The CDR3 reads CASSRGGSSYEQYF. The DNA for the CDR3 is TGTGCCAGCAGTCGCGGGGGTAGCTCCTACGAGCAGTACTTC. The full variable domain, rest sourced from reference TRBV28 and TRBJ2-7, is DVKVTQSSRYLVKRTGEKVFLECVQDMDHENMFWYRQDPGLGLRLIYFSYDVKMKEKGDIPEGYSVSREKKERFSLILESASTNQTSMYLCASSRGGSSYEQYFGPGTRLTVT.

The chain has TRBV3-1 and TRBJ1-4; unclear D gene. The CDR3 spans 16 residues. CDR1 LGHDT and CDR2 YNNKEL come from the germline V gene (reference sequence). The ends were cut back, 3 bases at V and 5 bases at J, with 16 bases in the middle. DNA for the CDR3: TGTGCCAGCAGCCAGGGTCGGAGACAAGGAAATGAAAAACTGTTTTTT. This gives the protein CASSQGRRQGNEKLFF. The full variable domain, completed using reference TRBV3-1 and TRBJ1-4, is DTAVSQTPKYLVTQMGNDKSIKCEQNLGHDTMYWYKQDSKKFLKIMFSYNNKELIINETVPNRFSPKSPDKAHLNLHINSLELGDSAVYFCASSQGRRQGNEKLFFGSGTQLSVL.

This clonotype was detected a few times. This chain uses TRBV30 with TRBJ2-3; D is unresolved. Germline V CDR1 and CDR2: GTSNPN, SVGIG (reference sequence). Trimming took off 2 bases at V and 1 base at J, with 4 bases between the two ends. The CDR3 contains 12 residues. CDR3 residues: CAWSPRTDTQYF. The CDR3 DNA sequence: TGTGCCTGGAGTCCTCGCACAGATACGCAGTATTTT.

The rearrangement uses TRBV19 and TRBJ2-2; D is uncertain. Trimming removed 1 base from V and 4 bases from J, with 10 bases in between. The CDR3 is 15 amino acids. Germline V lookup: CDR1 LNHDA, CDR2 SQIVND (reference sequence). This CDR3 reads CASSIAESLTGELFF. DNA of the CDR3: TGTGCCAGTAGTATAGCGGAAAGTCTCACCGGGGAGCTGTTTTTT. Supplemented by reference TRBV19 and TRBJ2-2, the full variable domain reads DGGITQSPKYLFRKEGQNVTLSCEQNLNHDAMYWYRQDPGQGLRLIYYSQIVNDFQKGDIAEGYSVSREKKESFPLTVTSAQKNPTAFYLCASSIAESLTGELFFGEGSRLTVL.

This clonotype was observed many times. This chain uses TRBV9 with TRBJ1-3; D unclear. Germline-derived CDR1 and CDR2 are SGDLS and YYNGEE. The CDR3 extends over 15 amino acids. V was clipped by 3 bases and J by 0 bases, with 10 bases between them. CDR3 sequence reads: CASSAAGDSGNTIYF. CDR3 nucleotide sequence: TGTGCCAGCAGCGCGGCCGGGGACTCTGGAAACACCATATATTTT.